This section outlines one T cell receptor (beta chain) sequence together with its context. The ends lost 2 bases at V and 9 bases at J; junction bases unmatched: 8. Per the germline V gene, CDR1 is SNHLY and CDR2 is FYNNEI. The CDR3 is 14 amino acids. The protocol was immunoSEQ multiplex PCR, while the TCRdb copy is restricted to in-frame clones and leaves out a portion. The sample holds under 80,000 clones, approximately 85% seen once. The data are from a study of OX40 agonist ivuxolimab in advanced cancers. This clonotype was sampled from an adult with an advanced solid tumor such as melanoma, head and neck, liver or kidney cancer. Material: CD4+ or CD8+ T cells sorted from blood, obtained in a trial of the OX40 agonist ivuxolimab. The chain uses TRBV2 and TRBJ2-7, with TRBD2 identical over 9 bases. The CDR3 DNA sequence: TGTGCCAGCAGTGAAAGCCTAGCGGGGATTGGGCAGTACTTC. It encodes CASSESLAGIGQYF.